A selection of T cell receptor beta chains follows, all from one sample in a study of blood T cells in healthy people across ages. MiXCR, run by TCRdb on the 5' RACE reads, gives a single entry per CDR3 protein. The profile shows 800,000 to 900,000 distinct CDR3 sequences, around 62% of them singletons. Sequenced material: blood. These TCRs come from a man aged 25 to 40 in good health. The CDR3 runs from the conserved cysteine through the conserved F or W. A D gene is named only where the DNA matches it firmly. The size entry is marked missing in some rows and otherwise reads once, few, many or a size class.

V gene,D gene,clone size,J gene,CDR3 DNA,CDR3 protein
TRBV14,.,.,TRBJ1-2,TGTGCCAGCAGCCAGGGCCCGACACGGTTTGGCTACACCTTC,CASSQGPTRFGYTF
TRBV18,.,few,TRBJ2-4,TGTGCCAGCTCACCACCGGGCGGGGACGCCAAAAACATTCAGTACTTC,CASSPPGGDAKNIQYF
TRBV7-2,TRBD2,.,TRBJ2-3,TGTGCCAGCAGCTCGCAACTAGCGGGGAGGATGCAGTATTTT,CASSSQLAGRMQYF
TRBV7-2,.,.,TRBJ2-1,TGTGCCAGCACCCTTACCTCCGTGGCGGGGTACCCAGGGGAGCAGTTCTTC,CASTLTSVAGYPGEQFF
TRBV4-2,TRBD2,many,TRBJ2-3,TGTGCCAGCAGCTTATCTGGCGGGGGGATGACAGATACGCAGTATTTT,CASSLSGGGMTDTQYF
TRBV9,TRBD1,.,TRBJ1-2,TGTGCCAGCAGCGCCTCGGACAGGGCGGGAGACTATGGCTACACCTTC,CASSASDRAGDYGYTF
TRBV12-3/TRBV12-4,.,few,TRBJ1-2,TGTGCCAGCAGAAACGACATCGGCCTGGAAGGCTACACCTTC,CASRNDIGLEGYTF
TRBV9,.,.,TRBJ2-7,TGTGCCAGCAGCGTAGCGGCTTTGGGGAGCGCCTCCTACGAGCAGTACTTC,CASSVAALGSASYEQYF
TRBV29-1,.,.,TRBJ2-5,TGCAGCGTTGGAGGAGGGAATGAGCAGTACTTC,CSVGGGNEQYF
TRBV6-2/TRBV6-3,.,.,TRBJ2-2,TGTGCCAGCAGTCCGGGGCTCGACACCGGGGAGCTGTTTTTT,CASSPGLDTGELFF
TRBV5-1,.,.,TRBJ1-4,TGCGCCAGCAGCTTTCAGGTCAGCCAGAATGAAAAACTGTTTTTT,CASSFQVSQNEKLFF
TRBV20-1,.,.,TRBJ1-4,TGCAGTGCTAGTTTGGGGGACTTCTCAAATGAAAAACTGTTTTTT,CSASLGDFSNEKLFF
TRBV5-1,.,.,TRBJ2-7,TGCGCCAGCAGCTTGGTCAGGAGTTCCTACAATGAGCAGTACTTC,CASSLVRSSYNEQYF
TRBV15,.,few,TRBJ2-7,TGTGCCACCAGCAGAGATAGGGCAGGGGACGAGCAGTACTTC,CATSRDRAGDEQYF
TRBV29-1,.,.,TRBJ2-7,TGCAGCGTTGCCCTGGGACTGACCTACGAGCAGTACTTC,CSVALGLTYEQYF
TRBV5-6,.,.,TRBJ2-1,TGTGCCAGCAGATTAGATTATACGGGCAACTACAATGAGCAGTTCTTC,CASRLDYTGNYNEQFF
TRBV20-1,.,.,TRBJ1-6,TGCAGTGCTAGAGATCTAGTCGCATCCTTAAATTCACCCCTCCACTTT,CSARDLVASLNSPLHF
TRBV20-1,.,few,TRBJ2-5,TGCAGTGCTAGAGTGCTAGCGAGCCAAGAGACCCAGTACTTC,CSARVLASQETQYF
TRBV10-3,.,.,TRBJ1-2,TGTGCCATCAGTGAGTCGAGGGGCCAGGGCCAATATGGCTACACCTTC,CAISESRGQGQYGYTF
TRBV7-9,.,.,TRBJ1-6,TGTGCCAGCAGCTTAGCGCGGGGGGTCGGGTCACCCCTCCACTTT,CASSLARGVGSPLHF
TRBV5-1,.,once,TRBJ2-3,TGCGCCAGCAGCTTGGCTAGAACGGCAGATACGCAGTATTTT,CASSLARTADTQYF
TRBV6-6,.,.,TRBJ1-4,TGTGCCAGCGTGGCGGGGCAGAGTAATGAAAAACTGTTTTTT,CASVAGQSNEKLFF
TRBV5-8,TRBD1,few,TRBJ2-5,TGTGCCAGCAGCAAGGACAGGCGGGAGACCCAGTACTTC,CASSKDRRETQYF
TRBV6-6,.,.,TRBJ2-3,TGTGCCAGCAGTTACCATTCTATGGGGGGAAGCACAGATACGCAGTATTTT,CASSYHSMGGSTDTQYF
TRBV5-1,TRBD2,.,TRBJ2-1,TGCGCCAGCAGCTTGGTTCCTTCTGGACTAGCGGGGGTCTCTAGCTCCTACAATGAGCAGTTCTTC,CASSLVPSGLAGVSSSYNEQFF
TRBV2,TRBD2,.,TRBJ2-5,TGTGCCAGATGGGAGACTAGCGGGGGGCCGCCCAACGTAGAGACCCAGTACTTC,CARWETSGGPPNVETQYF
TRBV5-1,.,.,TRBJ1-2,TGCGCCAGCAGCTTAGAAAAGTTTTTGGGCTACACCTTC,CASSLEKFLGYTF
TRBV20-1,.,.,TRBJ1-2,TGCAGTGCTAGGCACAGTAACTATGGCTACACCTTC,CSARHSNYGYTF
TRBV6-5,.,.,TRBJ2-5,TGTGCCAGCAGCTCACCCGGGGGGCCCTCCCAAGAGACCCAGTACTTC,CASSSPGGPSQETQYF
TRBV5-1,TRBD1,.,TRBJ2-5,TGCGCCAGCAACCCGGCAGGGGGCGGCGAGACCCAGTACTTC,CASNPAGGGETQYF
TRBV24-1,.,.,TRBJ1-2,TGTGCCACCAGTGATTATACGGATGGCTACACCTTC,CATSDYTDGYTF
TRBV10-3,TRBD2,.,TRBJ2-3,TGTGCCATCAGTGATCCGCCCACTTTGGCGGGGGGTCACACAGATACGCAGTATTTT,CAISDPPTLAGGHTDTQYF
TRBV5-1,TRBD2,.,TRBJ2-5,TGCGCCAGCAGCCAGGGGACTAGCGGGGGGGACCAAGAGACCCAGTACTTC,CASSQGTSGGDQETQYF
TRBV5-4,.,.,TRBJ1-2,TGTGCCAGCAGCCACTCCGACTATGGCTACACCTTC,CASSHSDYGYTF
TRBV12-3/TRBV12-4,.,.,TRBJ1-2,TGTGCCAGCAGGAGACTAGGGGACGGCTATGGCTACACCTTC,CASRRLGDGYGYTF
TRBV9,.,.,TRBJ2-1,TGTGCCAGCAGCAAACCGGGACCCCCATATAGTGATGAGCAGTTCTTC,CASSKPGPPYSDEQFF
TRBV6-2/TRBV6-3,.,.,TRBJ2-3,TGTGCCAGCAGTTATCCTCAGGCTAGCATAGATACGCAGTATTTT,CASSYPQASIDTQYF
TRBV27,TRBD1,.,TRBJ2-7,TGTGCCAGCAGTCCATCTGACAGGGGGCCTGAGTCACTTTACGAGCAGTACTTC,CASSPSDRGPESLYEQYF
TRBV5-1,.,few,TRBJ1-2,TGCGCCAGCAGCTTGTCAGACAACTATGGCTACACCTTC,CASSLSDNYGYTF
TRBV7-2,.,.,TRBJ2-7,TGTGCCAGCAGCTTAGATGGGGTCAACTACTACGAGCAGTACTTC,CASSLDGVNYYEQYF
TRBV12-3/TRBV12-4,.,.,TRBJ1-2,TGTGCCAGCAGCAAGGGGGAGAAGATCTATGGCTACACCTTC,CASSKGEKIYGYTF
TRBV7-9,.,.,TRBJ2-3,TGTGCCAGCAGCTTAGCGCTGTACGGGACAGATACGCAGTATTTT,CASSLALYGTDTQYF
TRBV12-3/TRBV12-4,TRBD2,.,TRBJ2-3,TGTGCCAGCAGTTCTAGCGGGCTAGGCACAGATACGCAGTATTTT,CASSSSGLGTDTQYF
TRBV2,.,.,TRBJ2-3,TGTGCCAGCAGTCAACTGGTAGATACGCAGTATTTT,CASSQLVDTQYF
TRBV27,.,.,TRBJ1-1,TGTGCCAGTCATCAGGGGTGGAAGAACACTGAAGCTTTCTTT,CASHQGWKNTEAFF
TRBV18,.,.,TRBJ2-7,TGTGCCAGCTCACCGGGTGAAGCCTGCGAGCAGTACTTC,CASSPGEACEQYF
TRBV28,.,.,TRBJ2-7,TGTGCCAGCAGCCCACGTGTGATCAGGGGGGGAAGCTACGAGCAGTACTTC,CASSPRVIRGGSYEQYF
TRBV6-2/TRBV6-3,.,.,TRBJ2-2,TGTGCCAGCAGTTACCCCCGGGAGGGGGCGTTGGACACCGGGGAGCTGTTTTTT,CASSYPREGALDTGELFF
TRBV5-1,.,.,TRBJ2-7,TGCGCCAGCAGCTCCCCTGGAGGCTACTCCTACGAGCAGTACTTC,CASSSPGGYSYEQYF
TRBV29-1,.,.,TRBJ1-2,.,CSATGGDANYGCTF
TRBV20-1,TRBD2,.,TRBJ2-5,TGCAGTGCCCCAGAGGCTTGGACTAGTGTGACCCGGTACTTC,CSAPEAWTSVTRYF
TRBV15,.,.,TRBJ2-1,TGTGCCACCAGCAGAAACAACGATGAGCAGTTCTTC,CATSRNNDEQFF
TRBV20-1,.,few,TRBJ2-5,TGCAGTGCTAGATCGCTAGCCGATGGGTACCAAGAGACCCAGTACTTC,CSARSLADGYQETQYF
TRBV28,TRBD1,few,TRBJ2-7,TGTGCCAGCAGTCAGACAGGGTTGAATTCCTACGAGCAGTACTTC,CASSQTGLNSYEQYF